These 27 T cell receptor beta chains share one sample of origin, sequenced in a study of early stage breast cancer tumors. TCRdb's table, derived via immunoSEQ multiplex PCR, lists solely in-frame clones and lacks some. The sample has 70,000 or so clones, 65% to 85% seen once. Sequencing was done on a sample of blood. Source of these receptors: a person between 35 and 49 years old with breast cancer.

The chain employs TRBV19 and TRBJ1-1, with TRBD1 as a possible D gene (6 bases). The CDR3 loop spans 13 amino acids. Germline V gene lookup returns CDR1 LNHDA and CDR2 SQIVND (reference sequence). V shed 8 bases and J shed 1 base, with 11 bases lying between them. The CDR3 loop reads CASGTLGNTEAFF. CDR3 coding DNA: TGTGCCAGTGGGACACTGGGGAACACTGAAGCTTTCTTT.

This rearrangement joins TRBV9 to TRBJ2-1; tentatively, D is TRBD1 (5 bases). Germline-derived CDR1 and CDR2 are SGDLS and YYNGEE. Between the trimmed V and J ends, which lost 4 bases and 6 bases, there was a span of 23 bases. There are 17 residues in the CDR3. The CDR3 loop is CASSPESGLVGSNEQFF. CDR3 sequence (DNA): TGTGCCAGCAGCCCAGAATCAGGGCTAGTGGGTTCCAATGAGCAGTTCTTC.

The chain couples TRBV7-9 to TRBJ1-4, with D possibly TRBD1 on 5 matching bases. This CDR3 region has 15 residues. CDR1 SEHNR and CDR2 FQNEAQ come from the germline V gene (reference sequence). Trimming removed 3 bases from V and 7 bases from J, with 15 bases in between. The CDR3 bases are TGTGCCAGCAGCTTTGATGGGGGAAGGGGTGAAAAACTGTTTTTT. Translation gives CASSFDGGRGEKLFF.

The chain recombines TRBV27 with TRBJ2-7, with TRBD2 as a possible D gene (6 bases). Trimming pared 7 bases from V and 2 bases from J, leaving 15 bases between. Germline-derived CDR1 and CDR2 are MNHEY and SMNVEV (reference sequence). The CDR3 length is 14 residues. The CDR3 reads CASKVTGSAYEQYF. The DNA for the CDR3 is TGTGCCAGCAAGGTGACCGGGAGCGCCTACGAGCAGTACTTC.

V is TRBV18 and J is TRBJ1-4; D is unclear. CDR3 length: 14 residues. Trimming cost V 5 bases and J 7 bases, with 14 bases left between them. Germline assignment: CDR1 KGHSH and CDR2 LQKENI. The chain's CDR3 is CASSYGTKTEKLFF. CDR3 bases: TGTGCCAGCTCATACGGTACCAAGACTGAAAAACTGTTTTTT.

In DNA form, the CDR3 reads TGTGCCAGCAGCCCAGTGGGGGCAAAGACCCAGTACTTC. It specifies CASSPVGAKTQYF. V usage is TRBV27 and J usage is TRBJ2-5; D perhaps matches TRBD1 (6 bases). The germline V and J ends were trimmed by 6 bases and 6 bases, with 14 bases remaining between them. This CDR3 comprises 13 residues. CDR1 and CDR2 from the germline V gene are MNHEY and SMNVEV (reference sequence).

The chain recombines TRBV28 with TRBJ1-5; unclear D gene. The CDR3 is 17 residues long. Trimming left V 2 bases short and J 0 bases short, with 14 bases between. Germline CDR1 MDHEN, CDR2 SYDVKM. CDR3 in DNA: TGTGCCAGCAGTTTACCCGAATCTAGATATAGCAATCAGCCCCAGCATTTT. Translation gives CASSLPESRYSNQPQHF.

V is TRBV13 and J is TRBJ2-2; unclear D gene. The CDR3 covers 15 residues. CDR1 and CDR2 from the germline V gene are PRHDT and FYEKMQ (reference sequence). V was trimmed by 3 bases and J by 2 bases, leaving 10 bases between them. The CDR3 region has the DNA TGTGCCAGCAGCTTCCCCGACTCTAACACCGGGGAGCTGTTTTTT. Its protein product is CASSFPDSNTGELFF.

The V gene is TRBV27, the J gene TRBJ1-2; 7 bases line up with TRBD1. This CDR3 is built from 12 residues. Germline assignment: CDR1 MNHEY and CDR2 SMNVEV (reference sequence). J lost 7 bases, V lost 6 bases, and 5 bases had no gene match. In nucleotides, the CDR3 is TGTGCCAGCAGCACAGGGGTGGGTGGCTACACCTTC. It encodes CASSTGVGGYTF.

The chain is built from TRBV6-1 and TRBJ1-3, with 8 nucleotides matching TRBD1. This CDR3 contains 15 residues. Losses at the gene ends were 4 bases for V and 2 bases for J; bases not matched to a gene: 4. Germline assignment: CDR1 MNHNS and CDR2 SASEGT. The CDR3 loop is CASSGTGGTGNTIYF. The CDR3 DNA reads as TGTGCCAGCAGTGGAACAGGGGGGACTGGAAACACCATATATTTT.

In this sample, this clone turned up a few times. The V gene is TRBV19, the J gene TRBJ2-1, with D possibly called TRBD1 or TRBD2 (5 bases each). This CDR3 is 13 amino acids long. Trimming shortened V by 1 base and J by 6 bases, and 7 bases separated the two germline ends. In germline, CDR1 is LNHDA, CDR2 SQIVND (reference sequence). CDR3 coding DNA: TGTGCCAGTAGTATAGCGGGGCGCAATGAGCAGTTCTTC. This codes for CASSIAGRNEQFF.

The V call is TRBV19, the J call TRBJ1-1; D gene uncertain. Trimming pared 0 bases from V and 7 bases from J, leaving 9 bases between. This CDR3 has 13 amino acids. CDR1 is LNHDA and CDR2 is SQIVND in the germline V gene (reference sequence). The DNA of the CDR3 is TGTGCCAGTAGTATAGATGGGGAGGGTGAAGCTTTCTTT. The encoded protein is CASSIDGEGEAFF.

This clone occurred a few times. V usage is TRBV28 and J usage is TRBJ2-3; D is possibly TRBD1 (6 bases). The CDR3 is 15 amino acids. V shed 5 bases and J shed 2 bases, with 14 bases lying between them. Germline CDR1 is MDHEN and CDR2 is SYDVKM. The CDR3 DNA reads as TGTGCCAGCAGTCCCCGGGACACTGCCACAGATACGCAGTATTTT. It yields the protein CASSPRDTATDTQYF.

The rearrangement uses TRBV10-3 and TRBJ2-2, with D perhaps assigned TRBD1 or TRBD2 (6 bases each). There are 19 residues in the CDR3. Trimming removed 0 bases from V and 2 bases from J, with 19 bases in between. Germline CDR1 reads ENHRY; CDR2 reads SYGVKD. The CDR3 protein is CAISESGGGLADNTGELFF. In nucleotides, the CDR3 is TGTGCCATCAGTGAGTCAGGAGGGGGGCTAGCTGATAACACCGGGGAGCTGTTTTTT.

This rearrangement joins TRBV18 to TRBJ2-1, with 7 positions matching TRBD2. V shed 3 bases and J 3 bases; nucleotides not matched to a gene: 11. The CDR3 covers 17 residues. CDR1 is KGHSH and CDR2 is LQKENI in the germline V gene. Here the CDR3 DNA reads TGTGCCAGCTCACCTTCGCTGGGGGGGTTTCACTACAATGAGCAGTTCTTC. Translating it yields CASSPSLGGFHYNEQFF.

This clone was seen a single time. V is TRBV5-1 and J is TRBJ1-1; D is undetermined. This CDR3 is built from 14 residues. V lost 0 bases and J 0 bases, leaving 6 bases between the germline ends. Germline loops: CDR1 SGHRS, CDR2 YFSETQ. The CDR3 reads CASSLDSLNTEAFF. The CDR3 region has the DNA TGCGCCAGCAGCTTGGACAGCTTGAACACTGAAGCTTTCTTT.

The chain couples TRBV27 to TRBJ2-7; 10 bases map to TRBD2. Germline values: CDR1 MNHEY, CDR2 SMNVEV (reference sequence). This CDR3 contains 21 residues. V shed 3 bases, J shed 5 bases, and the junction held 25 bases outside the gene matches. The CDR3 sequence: CASSFSRRQGILLAGAHEQYF. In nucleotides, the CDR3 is TGTGCCAGCAGTTTTTCCCGGCGACAGGGGATCCTTCTAGCGGGAGCCCACGAGCAGTACTTC.

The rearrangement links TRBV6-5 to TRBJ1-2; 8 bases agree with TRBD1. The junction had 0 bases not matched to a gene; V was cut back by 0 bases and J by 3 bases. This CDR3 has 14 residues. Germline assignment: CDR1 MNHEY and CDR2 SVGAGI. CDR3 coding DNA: TGTGCCAGCAGTTACTCGGACAGGGACTATGGCTACACCTTC. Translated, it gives CASSYSDRDYGYTF.

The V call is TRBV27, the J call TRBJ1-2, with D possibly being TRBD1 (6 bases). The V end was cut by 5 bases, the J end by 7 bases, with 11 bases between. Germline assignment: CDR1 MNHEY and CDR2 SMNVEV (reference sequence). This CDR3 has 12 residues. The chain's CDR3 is CASSRVGGGYTF. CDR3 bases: TGTGCCAGCAGTCGGGTAGGGGGTGGCTACACCTTC.

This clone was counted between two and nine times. CDR3 DNA: TGTGCCAGCAGCCCCGGGACAGACACCGGGGAGCTGTTTTTT. It yields the protein CASSPGTDTGELFF. This chain links TRBV7-8 with TRBJ2-2; 7 nucleotides line up with TRBD1. With V trimmed by 5 bases and J by 3 bases, 3 bases remained unmatched. The CDR3 extends over 14 amino acids. Germline-derived CDR1 and CDR2 are SGHVS and FQNEAQ.

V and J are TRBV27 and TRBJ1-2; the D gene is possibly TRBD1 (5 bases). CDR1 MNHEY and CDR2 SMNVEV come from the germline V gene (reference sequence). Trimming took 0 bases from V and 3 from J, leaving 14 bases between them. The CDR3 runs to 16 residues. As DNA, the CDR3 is TGTGCCAGCAGTTTATCGTCTGGGACGGACCACTATGGCTACACCTTC. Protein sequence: CASSLSSGTDHYGYTF.

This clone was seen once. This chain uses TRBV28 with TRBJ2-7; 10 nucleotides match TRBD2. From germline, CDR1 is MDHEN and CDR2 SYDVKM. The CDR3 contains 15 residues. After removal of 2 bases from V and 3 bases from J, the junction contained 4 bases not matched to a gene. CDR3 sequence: CASSLSSGRFYEQYF. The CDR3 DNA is TGTGCCAGCAGTTTAAGTAGCGGGAGGTTCTACGAGCAGTACTTC.

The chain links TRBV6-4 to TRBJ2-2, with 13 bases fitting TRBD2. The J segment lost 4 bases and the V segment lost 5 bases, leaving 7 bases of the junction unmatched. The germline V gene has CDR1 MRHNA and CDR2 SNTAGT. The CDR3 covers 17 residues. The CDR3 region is CASSRGLAGISTGELFF. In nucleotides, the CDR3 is TGTGCCAGCAGTCGGGGACTAGCGGGAATCAGCACCGGGGAGCTGTTTTTT.

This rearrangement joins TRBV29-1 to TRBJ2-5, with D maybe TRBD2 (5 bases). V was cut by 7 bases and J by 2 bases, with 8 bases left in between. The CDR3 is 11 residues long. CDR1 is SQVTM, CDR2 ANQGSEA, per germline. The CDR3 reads CSEEVQETQYF. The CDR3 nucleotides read TGCAGCGAGGAGGTTCAAGAGACCCAGTACTTC.

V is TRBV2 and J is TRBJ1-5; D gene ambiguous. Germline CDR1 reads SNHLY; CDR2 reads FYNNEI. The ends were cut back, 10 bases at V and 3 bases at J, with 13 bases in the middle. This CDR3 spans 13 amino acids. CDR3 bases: TGTGCCACCTCCGGCAGCCTCAATCAGCCCCAGCATTTT. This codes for CATSGSLNQPQHF.

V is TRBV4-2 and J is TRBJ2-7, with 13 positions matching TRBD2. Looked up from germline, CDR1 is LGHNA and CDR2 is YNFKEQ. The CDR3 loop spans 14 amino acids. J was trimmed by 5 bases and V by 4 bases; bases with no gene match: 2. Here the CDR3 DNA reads TGTGCCAGCAGCCCCGGGACTAGCGGGAACGAGCAGTACTTC. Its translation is CASSPGTSGNEQYF.

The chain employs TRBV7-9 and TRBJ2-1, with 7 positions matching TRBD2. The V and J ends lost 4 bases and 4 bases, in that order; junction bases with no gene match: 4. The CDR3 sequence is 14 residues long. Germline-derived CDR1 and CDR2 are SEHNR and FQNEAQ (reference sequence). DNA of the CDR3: TGTGCCAGCAGCTCTAGCGGAGGGTACAATGAGCAGTTCTTC. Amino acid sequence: CASSSSGGYNEQFF.